The text below deals with one T cell receptor beta chain. The antigen is not known. CDR1 and CDR2 (germline): SGHDN, FVKESK. The V end lost 0 bases, the J end lost 4 bases, and 15 bases lay between the germline ends. The CDR3 is made up of 16 amino acids. This sample is drawn from a study of CD4 T cell repertoires in COVID-19. Overall study results and limits: Several top expanded SARS-CoV-2-reactive clonotypes were shared by two or three memory subsets.

No culture step preceded sequencing of the ex vivo isolated memory T cells. Generated by immunoSEQ multiplex PCR, the TCRdb table keeps only in-frame clones and is missing some. The table has 65,000 to 95,000 clones, 83% seen once. The chain employs TRBV14 and TRBJ1-2; D may be TRBD1 (6 bases). The sample in question was CD4+ T cells from peripheral blood, obtained after recovery from COVID-19. This receptor was obtained from a human donor who had COVID-19. The CDR3 DNA sequence: TGTGCCAGCAGCCAAGAGAACAGGGTCTATGGCTATGGCTACACCTTC. This codes for CASSQENRVYGYGYTF.